A few counts support the clone carrying this T cell receptor (beta chain). Its cognate antigen is unknown. TCRdb analysed the reads with MiXCR anew, one entry per CDR3 protein. Counted here are 200,000 to 250,000 distinct CDR3 sequences, around 40% occurring once; the ten biggest clones make up about 60%. The V and J ends lost 6 bases and 1 base respectively, with 10 bases between them. The CDR3 spans 14 residues. The germline V gene has CDR1 MNHEY and CDR2 SMNVEV (reference sequence). These data belong to a study of T cell repertoires in cytomegalovirus infection. The source of this sequence is a human donor in good health (CMV status not recorded). Some clones in this sample may be carry-over from other donors' samples. The sequences come from CD8+ T cells from cultured PBMCs, collected from culture after CMV antigen stimulation. V gene TRBV27 combines with J gene TRBJ1-5; D gene uncertain. CDR3 region: CASRPRQSNQPQHF. The CDR3 nucleotides read TGTGCCAGCAGGCCCCGACAAAGCAATCAGCCCCAGCATTTT.